Listed here is a single T cell receptor (beta chain). Its antigen is currently unknown. This may be a read error, as it is one base from a much larger clone. In patients chosen for sequencing, flow cytometry had shown CD8+CD57+ cell expansion. All participating patients were living with severe acquired aplastic anemia. Genomic DNA constituted the template upon which TCR beta VDJ and CDR3 profiling was performed. TCRdb called the reads again in MiXCR, with one record for every CDR3 protein. The repertoire holds approximately 220,000 distinct CDR3 sequences, with under 55% as singletons. The data are from a study of CD8+CD57+ T cells in acquired aplastic anemia. Findings and caveats of the study: Overlapping CD8+ CDR3 repertoires of patients and controls contained some 27 shared sequences.

The CDR3 extends over 16 amino acids. CDR1 and CDR2 (germline): SGHVT, SQSDAQ. V lost 5 bases to trimming and J lost 4 bases, with 20 bases between them. The sequencing sample was made of sorted CD4+, CD8+, or CD8+CD57+ T cells (not recorded which) from PBMCs. This clonotype originated in a human donor with aplastic anemia. The chain carries TRBV7-4 and TRBJ1-1, with D possibly being TRBD1 (5 bases). CDR3 amino acids: CASSPRTMELSTEAFF. The CDR3 region has the DNA TGTGCCAGCAGCCCTCGGACAATGGAGTTAAGCACTGAAGCTTTCTTT.